The 14 T cell receptor beta chains presented below share a single source sample, sequenced in a study of identical twins. TCRdb passed the 5' RACE reads through MiXCR, listing each CDR3 protein once. The profile shows hundreds of thousands of distinct CDR3 sequences, 20% to 30% of them singletons. Another study also made use of these data, one on T cells expressing NK-cell markers.

Sequences were obtained from CD4+ T cells sorted from blood. The source of these receptors is a woman aged 18-29 years in good health.

V and J are TRBV7-3 and TRBJ1-2, with a weak D call TRBD1 (5 bases). There are 13 residues in the CDR3. Trimming took off 2 bases at V and 4 bases at J, with 8 bases between the two ends. Germline CDR1 SGHTA, CDR2 FQGTGA. The CDR3 reads CASSLETGYGYTF. DNA of the CDR3: TGTGCCAGCAGCTTAGAAACAGGCTATGGCTACACCTTC.

This clonotype has only a few counts. V usage is TRBV5-1 and J usage is TRBJ2-5, with 9 bases matching TRBD2. J was trimmed by 4 bases and V by 4 bases; bases with no gene match: 11. Per the germline V gene, CDR1 is SGHRS and CDR2 is YFSETQ. The CDR3 sequence is 16 residues long. For the CDR3, the DNA is TGCGCCAGCAGCCCCTCGCCAGCGGGAGGTGCAGAGACCCAGTACTTC. As protein: CASSPSPAGGAETQYF.

This clonotype occurred a few times. The chain carries TRBV20-1 and TRBJ2-1; 10 positions agree with TRBD2. CDR1 and CDR2 from the germline V gene are DFQATT and SNEGSKA (reference sequence). V gave up 1 base and J gave up 4 bases; unmatched junction bases: 4. This CDR3 region has 15 residues. CDR3 bases: TGCAGTGCTAGAGCCGGGACTAGCGAGTACAATGAGCAGTTCTTC. Encoded protein: CSARAGTSEYNEQFF.

The V call is TRBV5-1, the J call TRBJ2-1; possible D gene TRBD2, 5 bases. CDR1 and CDR2 from the germline V gene are SGHRS and YFSETQ. The V and J ends lost 4 bases and 10 bases respectively, with 12 bases between them. The CDR3 has 12 amino acids. The CDR3 loop is CASSVDSGEQFF. The CDR3, as DNA: TGCGCCAGCAGCGTGGACTCGGGGGAGCAGTTCTTC.

The table lists this clonotype with a count of one. V gene TRBV20-1 combines with J gene TRBJ2-7, with D tentatively TRBD2 (6 bases). The length of the CDR3 is 14 residues. The V gene's germline CDR1 is DFQATT and CDR2 SNEGSKA (reference sequence). Between the trimmed V and J ends, which lost 3 bases and 3 bases, there was a span of 15 bases. The CDR3 DNA reads TGCAGTGCTAGCCTGAATAGCGGAGTCTACGAGCAGTACTTC. It yields the protein CSASLNSGVYEQYF.

This clonotype was picked up a small number of times. The J gene is TRBJ1-5, the V gene TRBV12-3 or TRBV12-4, with D tentatively TRBD1 (6 bases). With 2 bases removed from V and 7 bases from J, the gap between germline ends came to 12 bases. The CDR3 contains 14 residues. The CDR3 region is CASSLMGGGQPQHF. The CDR3 DNA reads as TGTGCCAGCAGTTTAATGGGGGGCGGGCAGCCCCAGCATTTT.

This chain links TRBV19 with TRBJ1-5; no reliable D call. V was pared by 3 bases and J by 0 bases, with 6 bases between. Germline lookup yields CDR1 LNHDA and CDR2 SQIVND (reference sequence). The CDR3 loop spans 14 amino acids. The CDR3 nucleotides read TGTGCCAGTAGTATCTGGGATAGCAATCAGCCCCAGCATTTT. It translates to CASSIWDSNQPQHF.

The rearrangement joins TRBV7-8 to TRBJ2-1; 10 nucleotides align to TRBD2. Germline V gives CDR1 SGHVS, CDR2 FQNEAQ. CDR3 length: 15 residues. Trimming cost V 8 bases and J 8 bases; bases outside gene matches: 12. The CDR3 DNA sequence: TGTGCCAGCGGGGGCGGCGGACTAGCGGCCGATGAGCAGTTCTTC. This gives the protein CASGGGGLAADEQFF. Complete variable domain (other parts from reference TRBV7-8 and TRBJ2-1): GAGVSQSPRYKVAKRGQDVALRCDPISGHVSLFWYQQALGQGPEFLTYFQNEAQLDKSGLPSDRFFAERPEGSVSTLKIQRTQQEDSAVYLCASGGGGLAADEQFFGPGTRLTVL.

The chain joins TRBV5-1 to TRBJ2-7, with D hard to call. Germline V gene sequence: CDR1 SGHRS, CDR2 YFSETQ. CDR3 length: 13 residues. Trimming pared 0 bases from V and 5 bases from J, leaving 9 bases between. The CDR3: CASSLEGTNEQYF. The CDR3 nucleotides read TGCGCCAGCAGCTTGGAGGGTACTAACGAGCAGTACTTC. The full variable domain, with the rest looked up from reference TRBV5-1 and TRBJ2-7, is KAGVTQTPRYLIKTRGQQVTLSCSPISGHRSVSWYQQTPGQGLQFLFEYFSETQRNKGNFPGRFSGRQFSNSRSEMNVSTLELGDSALYLCASSLEGTNEQYFGPGTRLTVT.

At least ten counts were recorded for this clonotype. The CDR3 region is CASSGLAGQAEQFF. CDR3 coding DNA: TGTGCCAGCTCGGGACTAGCGGGACAGGCTGAGCAGTTCTTC. The V and J genes are TRBV3-1 and TRBJ2-1; 13 bases match TRBD2. V trimming: 8 bases; J trimming: 9 bases; junction bases outside the gene matches: 7. CDR1 LGHDT and CDR2 YNNKEL come from the germline V gene (reference sequence). This CDR3 has 14 amino acids.

This clonotype has only a few counts. This rearrangement joins TRBV20-1 to TRBJ2-3; D could derive from TRBD1 or TRBD2 (6 bases each). The CDR3 totals 15 residues. Looked up from germline, CDR1 is DFQATT and CDR2 is SNEGSKA (reference sequence). DNA of the CDR3: TGCGGGGCTGAAAGCATGGGGGGCAAAACAGATACGCAGTATTTT. It yields the protein CGAESMGGKTDTQYF.

There are a few counts of this clonotype. J is TRBJ2-7 and V is TRBV12-3 or TRBV12-4; tentatively, D is TRBD2 (6 bases). This CDR3 contains 15 residues. The V and J ends lost 6 bases and 1 base respectively, with 16 bases between them. The CDR3 coding sequence is TGTGCCAGCAGCCACAAGGTGGCGGGGTCCTACGAGCAGTACTTC. Translation gives CASSHKVAGSYEQYF.

The table lists this clonotype with many counts. V and J are TRBV10-3 and TRBJ2-7, with D possibly matching TRBD2 (5 bases). V gave up 0 bases and J gave up 5 bases, with 11 bases separating them. The CDR3 has 14 residues. Germline V lookup: CDR1 ENHRY, CDR2 SYGVKD. CDR3: CAISESRGLHEQYF. The CDR3 nucleotides read TGTGCCATCAGTGAGTCGCGAGGGCTCCACGAGCAGTACTTC.

This sequence joins TRBV7-6 and TRBJ2-1; no clear D gene. The CDR3 is 14 residues long. Between the trimmed V and J ends, which lost 0 bases and 8 bases, there was a span of 11 bases. Germline V gene lookup returns CDR1 SGHVS and CDR2 FNYEAQ. CDR3 protein: CASSLAVRGDEQFF. CDR3 nucleotide sequence: TGTGCCAGCAGCTTAGCAGTCCGCGGTGATGAGCAGTTCTTC.